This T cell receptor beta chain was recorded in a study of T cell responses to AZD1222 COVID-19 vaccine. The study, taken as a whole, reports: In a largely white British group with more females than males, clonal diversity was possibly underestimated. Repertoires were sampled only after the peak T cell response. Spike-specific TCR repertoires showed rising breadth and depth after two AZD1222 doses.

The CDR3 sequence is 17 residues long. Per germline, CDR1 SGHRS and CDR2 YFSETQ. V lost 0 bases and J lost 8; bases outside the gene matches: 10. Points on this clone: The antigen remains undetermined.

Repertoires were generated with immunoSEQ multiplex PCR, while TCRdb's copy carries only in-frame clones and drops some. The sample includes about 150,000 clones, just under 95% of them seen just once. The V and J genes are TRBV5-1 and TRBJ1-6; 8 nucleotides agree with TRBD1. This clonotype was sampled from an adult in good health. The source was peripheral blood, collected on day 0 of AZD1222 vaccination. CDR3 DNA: TGCGCCAGCAGCTTGGTCCCGGACAGGGTGTCGTATTCACCCCTCCACTTT. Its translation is CASSLVPDRVSYSPLHF.